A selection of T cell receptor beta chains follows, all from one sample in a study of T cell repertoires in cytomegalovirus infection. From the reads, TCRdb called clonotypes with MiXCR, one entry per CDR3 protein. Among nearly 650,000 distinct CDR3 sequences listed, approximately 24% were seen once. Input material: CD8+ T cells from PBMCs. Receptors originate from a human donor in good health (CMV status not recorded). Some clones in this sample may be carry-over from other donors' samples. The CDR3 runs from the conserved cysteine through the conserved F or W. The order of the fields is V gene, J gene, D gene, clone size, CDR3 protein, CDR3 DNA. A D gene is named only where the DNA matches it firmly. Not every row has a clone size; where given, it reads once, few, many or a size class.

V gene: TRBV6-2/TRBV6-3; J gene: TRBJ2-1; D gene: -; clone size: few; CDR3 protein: CASSYSRLSSSYNEQFF; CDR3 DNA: TGTGCCAGCAGTTACTCGAGGTTGAGTAGCTCCTACAATGAGCAGTTCTTC
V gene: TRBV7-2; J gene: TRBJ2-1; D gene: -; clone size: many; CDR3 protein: CASSPLSGANYNEQFF; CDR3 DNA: TGTGCCAGCAGCCCCCTCTCGGGGGCCAACTACAATGAGCAGTTCTTC
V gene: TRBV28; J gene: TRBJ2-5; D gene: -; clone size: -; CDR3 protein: CANSSPLAGIQETQYF; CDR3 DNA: TGTGCCAACAGTTCTCCCCTGGCGGGGATCCAAGAGACCCAGTACTTC
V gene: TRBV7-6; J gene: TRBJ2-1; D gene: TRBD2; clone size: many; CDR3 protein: CASSLSGGNEQFF; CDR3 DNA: TGTGCCAGCAGCTTAAGCGGGGGGAATGAGCAGTTCTTC
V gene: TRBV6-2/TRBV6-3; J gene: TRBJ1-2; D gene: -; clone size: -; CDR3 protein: CASSNLYGYTF; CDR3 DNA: TGTGCCAGCAGTAATCTCTATGGCTACACCTTC
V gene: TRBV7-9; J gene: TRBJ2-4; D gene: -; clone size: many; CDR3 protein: CASSSTSGRGENIQYF; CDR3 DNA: TGTGCCAGCAGCTCCACCTCGGGCAGGGGGGAGAACATTCAGTACTTC
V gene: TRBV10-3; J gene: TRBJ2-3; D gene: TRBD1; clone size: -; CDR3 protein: CAISDRQGPGDTQYF; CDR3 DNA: TGTGCCATCAGTGATCGACAGGGTCCCGGGGATACGCAGTATTTT
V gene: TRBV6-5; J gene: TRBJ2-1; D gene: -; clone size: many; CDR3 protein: CASSTYSYNEQFF; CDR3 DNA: TGTGCCAGCAGTACCTACAGTTACAATGAGCAGTTCTTC
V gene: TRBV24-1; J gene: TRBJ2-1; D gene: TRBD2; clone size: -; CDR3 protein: CATSRPGGRSSYNEQFF; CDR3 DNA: TGTGCCACCAGCCGACCGGGGGGTCGGTCCTCCTACAATGAGCAGTTCTTC
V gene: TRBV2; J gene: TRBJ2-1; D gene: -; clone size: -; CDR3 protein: CASSGWVTPYNEQFF; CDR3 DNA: TGTGCCAGCTCTGGTTGGGTCACCCCCTACAATGAGCAGTTCTTC
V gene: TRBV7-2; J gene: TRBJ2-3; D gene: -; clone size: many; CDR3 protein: CASSLDRRTDTQYF; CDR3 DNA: TGTGCCAGCAGCTTAGACAGGCGCACAGATACGCAGTATTTT
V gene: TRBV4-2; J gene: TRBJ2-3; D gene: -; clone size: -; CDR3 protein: CASSQATGYTDTQYF; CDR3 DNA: TGTGCCAGCAGCCAAGCAACCGGATACACAGATACGCAGTATTTT
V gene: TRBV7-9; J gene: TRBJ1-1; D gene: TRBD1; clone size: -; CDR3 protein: CASFLGDRGHGAFF; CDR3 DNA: TGTGCCAGCTTCCTCGGGGACAGGGGGCATGGAGCTTTCTTT
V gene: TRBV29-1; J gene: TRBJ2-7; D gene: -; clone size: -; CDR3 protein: CSAPFWVTVTSTYEQYF; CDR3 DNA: TGCAGCGCCCCATTCTGGGTCACTGTGACCAGCACCTACGAGCAGTACTTC
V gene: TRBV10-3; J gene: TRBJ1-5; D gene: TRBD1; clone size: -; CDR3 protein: CAISDGQGSQPQHF; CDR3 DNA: TGTGCCATCAGTGACGGACAGGGGTCTCAGCCCCAGCATTTT
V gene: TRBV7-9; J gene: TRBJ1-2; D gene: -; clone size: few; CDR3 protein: CASSPRYDGDGYTF; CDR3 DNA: TGTGCCAGCAGCCCACGATATGACGGAGATGGCTACACCTTC
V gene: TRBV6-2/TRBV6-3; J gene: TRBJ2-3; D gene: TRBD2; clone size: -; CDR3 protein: CASSSGGMVTDTQYF; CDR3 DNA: TGTGCCAGCAGTAGCGGGGGGATGGTCACAGATACGCAGTATTTT
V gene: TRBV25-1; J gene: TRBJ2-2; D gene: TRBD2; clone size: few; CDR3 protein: CASSEYGLANTGELFF; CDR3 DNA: TGTGCCAGCAGTGAATATGGACTAGCCAACACCGGGGAGCTGTTTTTT
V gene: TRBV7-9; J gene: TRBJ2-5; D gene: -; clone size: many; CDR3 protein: CASSSPGAGKPGTQYF; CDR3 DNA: TGTGCCAGCAGCTCCCCAGGGGCGGGGAAGCCTGGGACCCAGTACTTC
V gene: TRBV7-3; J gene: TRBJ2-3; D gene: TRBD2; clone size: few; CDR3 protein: CASSFTFGGADTQYF; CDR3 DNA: TGTGCCAGCAGCTTTACATTCGGGGGGGCAGATACGCAGTATTTT
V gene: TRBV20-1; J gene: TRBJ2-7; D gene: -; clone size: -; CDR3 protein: CSASPYEQYF; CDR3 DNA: TGCAGTGCTAGTCCCTACGAGCAGTACTTC
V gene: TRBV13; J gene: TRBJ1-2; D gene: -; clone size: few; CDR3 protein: CASSPTGQNYGYTF; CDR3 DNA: TGTGCCAGCAGCCCGACTGGACAGAACTATGGCTACACCTTC
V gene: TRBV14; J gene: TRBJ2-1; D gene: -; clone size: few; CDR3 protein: CASSQWVGSNEQFF; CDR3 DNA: TGTGCCAGCAGCCAATGGGTGGGCTCCAATGAGCAGTTCTTC